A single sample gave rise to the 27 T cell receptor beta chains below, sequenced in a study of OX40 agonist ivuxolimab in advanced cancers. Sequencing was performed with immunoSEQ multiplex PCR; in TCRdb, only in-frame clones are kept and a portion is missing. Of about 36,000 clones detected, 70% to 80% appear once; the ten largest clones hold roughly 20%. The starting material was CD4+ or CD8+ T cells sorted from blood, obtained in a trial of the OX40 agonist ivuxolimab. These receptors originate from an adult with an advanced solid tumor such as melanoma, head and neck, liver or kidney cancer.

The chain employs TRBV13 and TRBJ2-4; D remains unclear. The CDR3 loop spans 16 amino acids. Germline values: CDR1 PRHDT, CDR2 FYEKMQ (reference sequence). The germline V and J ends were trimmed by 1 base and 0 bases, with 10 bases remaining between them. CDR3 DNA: TGTGCCAGCAGCTTAGAAGGGTTGGGAGCCAAAAACATTCAGTACTTC. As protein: CASSLEGLGAKNIQYF.

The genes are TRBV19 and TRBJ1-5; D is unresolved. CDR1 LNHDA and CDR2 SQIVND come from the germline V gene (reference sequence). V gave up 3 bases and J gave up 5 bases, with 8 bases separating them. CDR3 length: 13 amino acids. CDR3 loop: CASSILRDQPQHF. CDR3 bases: TGTGCCAGTAGTATCCTGCGAGATCAGCCCCAGCATTTT.

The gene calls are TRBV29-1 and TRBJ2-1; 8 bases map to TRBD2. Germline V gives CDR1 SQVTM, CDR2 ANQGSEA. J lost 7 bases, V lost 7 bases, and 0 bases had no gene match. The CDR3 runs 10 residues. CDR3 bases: TGCAGCGGCGGGGGGAATGAGCAGTTCTTC. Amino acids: CSGGGNEQFF.

The CDR3, as DNA: TGTGCCTGGACCACAGGGGGCTACGAGCAGTACTTC. Protein sequence: CAWTTGGYEQYF. This chain connects TRBV30 to TRBJ2-7, with 8 bases fitting TRBD1. V was pared by 4 bases and J by 3 bases, with 2 bases of the junction left unmatched. The CDR3 is 12 residues long. Germline loops: CDR1 GTSNPN, CDR2 SVGIG (reference sequence). The whole variable domain, remainder taken from reference TRBV30 and TRBJ2-7, is SQTIHQWPATLVQPVGSPLSLECTVEGTSNPNLYWYRQAAGRGLQLLFYSVGIGQISSEVPQNLSASRPQDRQFILSSKKLLLSDSGFYLCAWTTGGYEQYFGPGTRLTVT.

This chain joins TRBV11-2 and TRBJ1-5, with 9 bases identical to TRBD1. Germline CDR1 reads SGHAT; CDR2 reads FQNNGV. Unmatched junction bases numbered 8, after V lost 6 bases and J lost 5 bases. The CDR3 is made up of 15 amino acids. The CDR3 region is CASSLGQGWYQPQHF. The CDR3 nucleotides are TGTGCCAGCAGTTTGGGACAGGGATGGTATCAGCCCCAGCATTTT. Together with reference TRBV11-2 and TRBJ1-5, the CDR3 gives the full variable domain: EAGVAQSPRYKIIEKRQSVAFWCNPISGHATLYWYQQILGQGPKLLIQFQNNGVVDDSQLPKDRFSAERLKGVDSTLKIQPAKLEDSAVYLCASSLGQGWYQPQHFGDGTRLSIL.

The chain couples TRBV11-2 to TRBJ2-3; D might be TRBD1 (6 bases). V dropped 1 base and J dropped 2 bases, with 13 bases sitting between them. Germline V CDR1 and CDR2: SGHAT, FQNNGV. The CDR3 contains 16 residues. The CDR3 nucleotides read TGTGCCAGCAGCTTAGGAGGACAGATGAACACAGATACGCAGTATTTT. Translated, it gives CASSLGGQMNTDTQYF. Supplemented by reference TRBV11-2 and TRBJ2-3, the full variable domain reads EAGVAQSPRYKIIEKRQSVAFWCNPISGHATLYWYQQILGQGPKLLIQFQNNGVVDDSQLPKDRFSAERLKGVDSTLKIQPAKLEDSAVYLCASSLGGQMNTDTQYFGPGTRLTVL.

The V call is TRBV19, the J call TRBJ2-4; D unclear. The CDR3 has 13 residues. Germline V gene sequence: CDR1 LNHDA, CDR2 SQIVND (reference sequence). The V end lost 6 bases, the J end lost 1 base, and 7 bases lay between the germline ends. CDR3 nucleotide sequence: TGTGCCAGTAGACCTAGGGCCAAAAACATTCAGTACTTC. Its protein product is CASRPRAKNIQYF.

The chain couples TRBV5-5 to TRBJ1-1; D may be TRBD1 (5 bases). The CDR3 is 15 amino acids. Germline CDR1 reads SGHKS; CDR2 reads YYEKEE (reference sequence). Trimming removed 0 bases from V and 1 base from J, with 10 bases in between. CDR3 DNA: TGTGCCAGCAGCTTGGCTGGGCAGGGGAACACTGAAGCTTTCTTT. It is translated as CASSLAGQGNTEAFF.

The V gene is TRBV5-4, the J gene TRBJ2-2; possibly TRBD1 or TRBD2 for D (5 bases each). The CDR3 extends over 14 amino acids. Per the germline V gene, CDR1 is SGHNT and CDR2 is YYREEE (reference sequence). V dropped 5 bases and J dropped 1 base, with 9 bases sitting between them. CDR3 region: CASRRDQNTGELFF. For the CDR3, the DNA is TGTGCCAGCAGACGGGACCAGAACACCGGGGAGCTGTTTTTT.

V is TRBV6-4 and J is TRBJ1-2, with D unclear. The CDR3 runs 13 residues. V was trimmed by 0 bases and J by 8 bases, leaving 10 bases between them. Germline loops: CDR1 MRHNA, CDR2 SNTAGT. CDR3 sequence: CASSDSGLLGYTF. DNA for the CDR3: TGTGCCAGCAGTGACTCGGGATTGTTAGGCTACACCTTC.

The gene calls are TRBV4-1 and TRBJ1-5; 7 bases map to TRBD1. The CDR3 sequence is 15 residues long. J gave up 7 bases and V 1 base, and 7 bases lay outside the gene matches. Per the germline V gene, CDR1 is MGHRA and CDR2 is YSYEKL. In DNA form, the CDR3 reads TGCGCCAGCAGCCAAGTTCCAGGGGGGAGGCAGCCCCAGCATTTT. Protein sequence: CASSQVPGGRQPQHF.

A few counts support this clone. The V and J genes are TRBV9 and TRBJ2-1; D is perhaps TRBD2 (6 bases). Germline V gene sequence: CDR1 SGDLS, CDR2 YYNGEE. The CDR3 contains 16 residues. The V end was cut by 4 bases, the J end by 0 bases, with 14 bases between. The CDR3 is CASSLPEGGSYNEQFF. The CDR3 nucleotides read TGTGCCAGCAGCCTTCCCGAGGGAGGCTCCTACAATGAGCAGTTCTTC. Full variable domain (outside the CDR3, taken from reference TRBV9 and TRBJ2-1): DSGVTQTPKHLITATGQRVTLRCSPRSGDLSVYWYQQSLDQGLQFLIQYYNGEERAKGNILERFSAQQFPDLHSELNLSSLELGDSALYFCASSLPEGGSYNEQFFGPGTRLTVL.

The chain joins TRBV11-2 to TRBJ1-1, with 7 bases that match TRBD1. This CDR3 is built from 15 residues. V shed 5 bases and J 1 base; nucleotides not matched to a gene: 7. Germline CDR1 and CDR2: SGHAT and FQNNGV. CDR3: CASSVRGQKNTEAFF. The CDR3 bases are TGTGCCAGCAGCGTCCGGGGACAGAAGAACACTGAAGCTTTCTTT.

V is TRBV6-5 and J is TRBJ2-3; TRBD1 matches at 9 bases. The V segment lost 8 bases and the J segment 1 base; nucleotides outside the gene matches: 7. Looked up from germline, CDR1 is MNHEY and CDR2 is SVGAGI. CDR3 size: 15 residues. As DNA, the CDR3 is TGTGCCAGCCGCCCGGGACAGGGACGCACAGATACGCAGTATTTT. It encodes CASRPGQGRTDTQYF.

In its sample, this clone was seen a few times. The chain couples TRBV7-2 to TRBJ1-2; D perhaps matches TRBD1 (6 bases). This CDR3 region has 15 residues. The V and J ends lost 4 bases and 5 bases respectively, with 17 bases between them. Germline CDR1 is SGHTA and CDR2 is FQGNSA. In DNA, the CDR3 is TGTGCCAGCAGCTCCCGGGACACCTCTAGGTATGGCTACACCTTC. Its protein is CASSSRDTSRYGYTF.

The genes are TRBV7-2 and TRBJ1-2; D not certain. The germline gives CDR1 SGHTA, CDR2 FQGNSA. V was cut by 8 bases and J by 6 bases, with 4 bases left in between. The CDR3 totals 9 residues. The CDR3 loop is CASGNGYTF. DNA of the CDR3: TGTGCCAGCGGGAATGGCTACACCTTC. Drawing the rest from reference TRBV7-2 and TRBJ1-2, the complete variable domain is GAGVSQSPSNKVTEKGKDVELRCDPISGHTALYWYRQSLGQGLEFLIYFQGNSAPDKSGLPSDRFSAERTGGSVSTLTIQRTQQEDSAVYLCASGNGYTFGSGTRLTVV.

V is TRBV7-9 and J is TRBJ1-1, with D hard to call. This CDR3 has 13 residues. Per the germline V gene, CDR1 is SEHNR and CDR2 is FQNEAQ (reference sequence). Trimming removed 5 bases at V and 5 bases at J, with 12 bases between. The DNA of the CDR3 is TGTGCCAGCAGCGAATGGGGAGGAACTGAAGCTTTCTTT. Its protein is CASSEWGGTEAFF.

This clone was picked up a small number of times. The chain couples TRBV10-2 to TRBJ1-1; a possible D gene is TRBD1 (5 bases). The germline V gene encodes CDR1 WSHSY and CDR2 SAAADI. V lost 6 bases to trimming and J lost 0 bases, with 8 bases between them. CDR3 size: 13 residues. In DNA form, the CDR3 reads TGCGCCAGCAGCAGGGACTTGAACACTGAAGCTTTCTTT. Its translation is CASSRDLNTEAFF.

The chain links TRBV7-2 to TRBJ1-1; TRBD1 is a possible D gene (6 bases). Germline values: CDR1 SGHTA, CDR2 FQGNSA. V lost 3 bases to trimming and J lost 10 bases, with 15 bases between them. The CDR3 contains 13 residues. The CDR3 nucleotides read TGTGCCAGCAGCTTGGGGGCTACAGGGAGAGCTTTCTTT. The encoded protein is CASSLGATGRAFF.

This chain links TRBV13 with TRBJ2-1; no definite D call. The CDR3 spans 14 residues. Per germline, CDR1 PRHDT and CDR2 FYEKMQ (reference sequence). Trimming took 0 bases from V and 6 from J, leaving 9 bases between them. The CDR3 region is CASSLGISLNEQFF. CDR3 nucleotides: TGTGCCAGCAGCTTAGGTATCTCGCTCAATGAGCAGTTCTTC. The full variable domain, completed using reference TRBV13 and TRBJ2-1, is AAGVIQSPRHLIKEKRETATLKCYPIPRHDTVYWYQQGPGQDPQFLISFYEKMQSDKGSIPDRFSAQQFSDYHSELNMSSLELGDSALYFCASSLGISLNEQFFGPGTRLTVL.

The CDR3 nucleotides are TGTGCCAGCTCACCGGGACACAGCTCCTACAATGAGCAGTTCTTC. It is translated as CASSPGHSSYNEQFF. The chain employs TRBV18 and TRBJ2-1, with a possible D match to TRBD1 (6 bases). Germline CDR1 is KGHSH and CDR2 is LQKENI. This CDR3 has 15 amino acids. V was pared by 3 bases and J by 0 bases, with 9 bases between.

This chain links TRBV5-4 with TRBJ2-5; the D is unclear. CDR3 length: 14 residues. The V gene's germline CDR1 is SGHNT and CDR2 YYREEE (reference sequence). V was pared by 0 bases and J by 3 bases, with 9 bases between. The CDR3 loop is CASSLERSEETQYF. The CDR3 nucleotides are TGTGCCAGCAGCTTGGAACGGTCAGAAGAGACCCAGTACTTC.

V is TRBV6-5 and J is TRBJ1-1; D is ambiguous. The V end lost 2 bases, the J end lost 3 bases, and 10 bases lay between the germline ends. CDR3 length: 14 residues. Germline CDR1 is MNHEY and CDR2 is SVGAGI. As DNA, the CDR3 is TGTGCCAGCAGTTACACGATCGAGGACACTGAAGCTTTCTTT. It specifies CASSYTIEDTEAFF.

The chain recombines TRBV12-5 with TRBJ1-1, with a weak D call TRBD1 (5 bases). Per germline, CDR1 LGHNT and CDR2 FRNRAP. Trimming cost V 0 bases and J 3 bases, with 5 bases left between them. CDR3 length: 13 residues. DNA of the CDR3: TGTGCTAGTGGTTTGGTCAGGGACACTGAAGCTTTCTTT. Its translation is CASGLVRDTEAFF.

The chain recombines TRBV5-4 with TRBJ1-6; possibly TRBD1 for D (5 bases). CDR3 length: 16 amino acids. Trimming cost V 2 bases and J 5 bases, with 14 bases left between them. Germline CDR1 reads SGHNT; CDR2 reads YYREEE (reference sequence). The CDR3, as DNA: TGTGCCAGCAGCTTTAGGGGCGCAGGTGATAATTCACCCCTCCACTTT. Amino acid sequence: CASSFRGAGDNSPLHF.

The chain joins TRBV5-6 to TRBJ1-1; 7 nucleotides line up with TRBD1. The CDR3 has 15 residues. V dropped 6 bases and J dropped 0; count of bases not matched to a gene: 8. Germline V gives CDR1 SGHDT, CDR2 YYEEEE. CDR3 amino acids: CASNLQGPVNTEAFF. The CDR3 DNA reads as TGTGCCAGCAACCTACAGGGGCCGGTGAACACTGAAGCTTTCTTT.

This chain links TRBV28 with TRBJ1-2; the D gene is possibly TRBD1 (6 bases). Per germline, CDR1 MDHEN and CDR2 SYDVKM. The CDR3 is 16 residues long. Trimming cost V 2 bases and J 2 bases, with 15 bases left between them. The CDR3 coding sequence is TGTGCCAGCAGTTTAAACAGGGAGCCCCCGAACTATGGCTACACCTTC. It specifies CASSLNREPPNYGYTF.